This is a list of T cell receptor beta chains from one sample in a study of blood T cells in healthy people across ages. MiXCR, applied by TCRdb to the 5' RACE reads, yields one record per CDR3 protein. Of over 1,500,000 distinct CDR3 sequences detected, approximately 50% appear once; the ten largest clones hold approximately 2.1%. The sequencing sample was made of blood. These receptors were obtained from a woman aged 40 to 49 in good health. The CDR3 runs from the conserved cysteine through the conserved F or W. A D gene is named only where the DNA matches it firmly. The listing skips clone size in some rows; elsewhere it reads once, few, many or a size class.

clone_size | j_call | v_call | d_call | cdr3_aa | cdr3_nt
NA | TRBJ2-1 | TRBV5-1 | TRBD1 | CAISYDTGGANNEQFF | TGCGCCATCAGCTACGACACAGGGGGTGCGAACAATGAGCAGTTCTTC
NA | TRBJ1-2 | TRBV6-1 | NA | CASSGPGYGYTF | TGTGCCAGCAGTGGTCCCGGCTATGGCTACACCTTC
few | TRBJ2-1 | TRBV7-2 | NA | CASSLPPLGIEQFF | TGTGCCAGCAGCTTGCCCCCTCTAGGCATTGAGCAGTTCTTC
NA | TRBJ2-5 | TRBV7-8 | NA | CASSSLPEQETQYF | TGTGCCAGCAGCTCCCTCCCGGAGCAAGAGACCCAGTACTTC
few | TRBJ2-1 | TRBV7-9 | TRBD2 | CASSFPTSGEQFF | TGTGCCAGCAGCTTCCCGACTAGCGGTGAGCAGTTCTTC
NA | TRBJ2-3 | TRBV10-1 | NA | CASSESSGRATDTQYF | TGCGCCAGCAGTGAGTCCTCAGGCAGGGCGACAGATACGCAGTATTTT
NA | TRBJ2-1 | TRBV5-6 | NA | CASSWARVNEQFF | TGTGCCAGCAGCTGGGCCAGGGTAAATGAGCAGTTCTTC
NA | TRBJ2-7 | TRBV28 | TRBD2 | CASRLLAGGSYNEQYF | TGTGCCAGCAGACTTCTAGCGGGGGGGTCCTACAATGAGCAGTACTTC
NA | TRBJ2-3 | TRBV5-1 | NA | CASSGTTGLRQDTQYF | TGCGCCAGCAGCGGAACGACGGGACTCAGGCAAGATACGCAGTATTTT
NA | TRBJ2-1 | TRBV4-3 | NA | CASSQGVWRGTDEQFF | TGCGCCAGCAGCCAGGGGGTCTGGCGAGGGACCGATGAGCAGTTCTTC
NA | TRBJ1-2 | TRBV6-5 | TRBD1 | CASSSTGTGTYGYTF | TGTGCCAGCAGTAGCACCGGGACAGGGACCTATGGCTACACCTTC
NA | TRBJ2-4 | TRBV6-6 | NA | CASSPDYYNEQYF | TGTGCCAGCAGCCCCGACTACTACAATGAGCAGTACTTC
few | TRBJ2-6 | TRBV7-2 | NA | CASSLEVGSGANVLTF | TGTGCCAGCAGCTTAGAAGTAGGGTCTGGGGCCAACGTCCTGACTTTC
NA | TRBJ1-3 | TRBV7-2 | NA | CASSQETASTIYF | TGTGCCAGCAGCCAAGAGACAGCAAGCACCATATATTTT
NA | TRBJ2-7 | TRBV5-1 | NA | CASSLDLRTAGDPYEQYF | TGCGCCAGCAGCTTGGACCTCAGGACAGCGGGTGATCCCTACGAGCAGTACTTC
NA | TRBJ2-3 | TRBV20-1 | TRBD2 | CSALGLAGSPDTQYF | TGCAGTGCCCTCGGACTAGCGGGGTCTCCAGATACGCAGTATTTT
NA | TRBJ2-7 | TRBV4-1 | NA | CASSPTGEGSYEQYF | TGCGCCAGCAGCCCAACAGGGGAGGGCTCCTACGAGCAGTACTTC
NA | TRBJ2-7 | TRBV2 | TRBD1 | CASLKVGQDKFYEQYF | TGTGCCAGTCTCAAGGTTGGACAGGACAAGTTTTACGAGCAGTACTTC
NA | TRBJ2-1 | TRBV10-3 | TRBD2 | CAIRTSGDLDEQFF | TGTGCCATCAGGACTAGCGGGGATCTCGATGAGCAGTTCTTC
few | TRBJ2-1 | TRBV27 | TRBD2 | CASGDLTSGGQIAEQFF | TGTGCCAGCGGGGATCTTACTAGCGGGGGACAAATAGCGGAGCAGTTCTTC
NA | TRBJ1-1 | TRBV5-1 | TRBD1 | CASSLSEGARTEAFF | TGCGCCAGCAGCTTGAGTGAGGGGGCGCGGACTGAAGCTTTCTTT
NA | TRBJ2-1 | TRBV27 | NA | CASIWGDEQFF | TGTGCCAGCATATGGGGCGATGAGCAGTTCTTC
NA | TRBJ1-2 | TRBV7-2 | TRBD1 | CASSLSPGGRNYGYTF | TGTGCCAGCAGCTTATCCCCAGGGGGTAGGAACTATGGCTACACCTTC
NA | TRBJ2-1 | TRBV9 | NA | CASSVDPIYNEQFF | TGTGCCAGCAGCGTAGACCCGATATACAATGAGCAGTTCTTC
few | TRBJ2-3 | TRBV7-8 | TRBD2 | CASSLASGGSSTDTQYF | TGTGCCAGCAGCTTAGCTAGCGGGGGGTCCAGCACAGATACGCAGTATTTT
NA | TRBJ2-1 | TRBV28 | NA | CASSLLGQKINEQFF | TGTGCCAGCAGTTTATTGGGGCAGAAGATCAATGAGCAGTTCTTC
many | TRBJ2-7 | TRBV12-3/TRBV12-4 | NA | CASSSGTGRSYEQYF | TGTGCCAGCAGTTCCGGGACTGGCCGCTCCTACGAGCAGTACTTC
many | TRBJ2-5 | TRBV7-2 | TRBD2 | CASSLGLAGNQETQYF | TGTGCCAGCAGCCTCGGACTAGCGGGGAACCAAGAGACCCAGTACTTC
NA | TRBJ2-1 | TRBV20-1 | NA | CSAQRAAGQFF | TGTAGTGCTCAGAGGGCGGCAGGCCAGTTCTTC
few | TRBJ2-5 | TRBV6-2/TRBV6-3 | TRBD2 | CATEDERLAGLETQYF | TGTGCCACCGAGGACGAAAGACTAGCGGGGCTGGAGACCCAGTACTTC
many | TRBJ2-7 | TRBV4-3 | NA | CASSQDPGQSYEQYF | TGCGCCAGCAGCCAAGACCCAGGACAGAGCTACGAGCAGTACTTC
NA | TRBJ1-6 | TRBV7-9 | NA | CASSLGIQDNSPLHF | TGTGCCAGCAGCTTAGGTATTCAGGATAATTCACCCCTCCACTTT
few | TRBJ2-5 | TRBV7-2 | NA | CASKNGLSRGETQYF | TGTGCCAGCAAAAACGGGCTATCTAGGGGAGAGACCCAGTACTTC
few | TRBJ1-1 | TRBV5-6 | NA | CASNWRPMNTEAFF | TGTGCCAGCAATTGGCGGCCTATGAACACTGAAGCTTTCTTT
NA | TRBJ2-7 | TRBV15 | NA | CATSPPGEALHEQYF | TGTGCCACCAGCCCGCCGGGCGAGGCCCTACACGAGCAGTACTTC
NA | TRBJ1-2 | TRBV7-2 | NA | CASSQWTMGNYGYTF | TGTGCCAGCAGCCAGTGGACTATGGGGAACTATGGCTACACCTTC
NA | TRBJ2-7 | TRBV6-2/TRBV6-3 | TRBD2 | CASSTGLEDYEQYF | TGTGCCAGCAGCACCGGACTAGAAGACTACGAGCAGTACTTC
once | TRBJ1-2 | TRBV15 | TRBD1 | CATSSYRGPNYGYTF | TGTGCCACCAGCAGTTACAGGGGCCCCAACTATGGCTACACCTTC
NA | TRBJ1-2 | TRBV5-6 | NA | CSSSLWLLQSSGYTF | TGTTCCAGCAGCTTGTGGTTACTACAGTCTTCCGGCTACACCTTC
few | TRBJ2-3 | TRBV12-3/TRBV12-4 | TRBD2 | CASSLSGVVADTQYF | TGTGCCAGCAGTTTGAGCGGGGTGGTCGCAGATACGCAGTATTTT
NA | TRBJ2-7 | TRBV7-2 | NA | CAVPERGSYNEQYF | TGTGCCGTCCCGGAACGGGGCTCCTACAATGAGCAGTACTTC
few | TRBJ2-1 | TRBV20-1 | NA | CSARVFTSYNEQFF | TGCAGTGCTAGAGTATTTACCTCCTACAATGAGCAGTTCTTC
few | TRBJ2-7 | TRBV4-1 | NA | CASSQDWATYEQYF | TGCGCCAGCAGCCAAGATTGGGCAACCTACGAGCAGTACTTC